The sequence of this T cell receptor beta chain was determined in a study of early T cells in non-severe SARS-CoV-2 infection. MiXCR, run by TCRdb on the 5' RACE reads, gives a single entry per CDR3 protein. The sample consists of tens of thousands of distinct CDR3 sequences, around 9% of them appearing once. This clonotype was seen many times. CDR3 length: 14 amino acids. Trimming removed 5 bases at V and 3 bases at J, with 10 bases between. The chain has TRBV12-3 or TRBV12-4 and TRBJ1-4; no clear D. This clonotype was sampled from an adult who was a healthcare worker with PCR-confirmed SARS-CoV-2 infection or an uninfected control (not recorded which). Sequencing input: whole blood. CDR3 sequence reads: CASSGGRANEKLFF. The DNA for the CDR3 is TGTGCCAGCAGTGGCGGGCGGGCTAATGAAAAACTGTTTTTT.